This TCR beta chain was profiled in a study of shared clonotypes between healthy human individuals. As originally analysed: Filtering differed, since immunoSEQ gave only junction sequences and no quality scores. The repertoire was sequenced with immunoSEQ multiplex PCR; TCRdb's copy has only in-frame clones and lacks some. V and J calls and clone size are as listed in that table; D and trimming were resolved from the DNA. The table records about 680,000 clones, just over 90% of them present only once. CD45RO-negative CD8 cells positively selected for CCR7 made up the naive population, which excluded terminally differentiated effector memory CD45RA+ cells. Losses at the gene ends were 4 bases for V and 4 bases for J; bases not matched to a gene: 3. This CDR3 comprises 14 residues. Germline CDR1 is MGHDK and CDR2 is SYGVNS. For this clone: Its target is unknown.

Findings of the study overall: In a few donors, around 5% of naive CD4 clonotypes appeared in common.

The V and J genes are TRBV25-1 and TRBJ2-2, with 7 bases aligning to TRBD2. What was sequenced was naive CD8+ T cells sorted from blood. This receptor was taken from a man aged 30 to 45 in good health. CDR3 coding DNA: TGTGCCAGCAGTGTGAGCGGGATCACCGGGGAGCTGTTTTTT. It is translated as CASSVSGITGELFF. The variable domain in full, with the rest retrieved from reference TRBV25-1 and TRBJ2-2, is EADIYQTPRYLVIGTGKKITLECSQTMGHDKMYWYQQDPGMELHLIHYSYGVNSTEKGDLSSESTVSRIRTEHFPLTLESARPSHTSQYLCASSVSGITGELFFGEGSRLTVL.